A single sample is the source of the 20 T cell receptor beta chains below, sequenced in a study of T-cell reconstitution after alpha-beta-depleted transplantation in children. The antigens of these receptors remain unknown. The authors prepared the TCRbeta library with unique molecular identifiers. MiXCR, applied by TCRdb to the PCR reads, yields one record per CDR3 protein. The table lists approximately 300,000 distinct CDR3 sequences, over 7% of them singletons, with 9.1% in the top ten. General study points: Newly produced T cells mostly accounted for T-cell counts and diversity one year post-transplant.

The specimen comprised peripheral blood, sampled 360 days after TCRalphabeta/CD19-depleted stem cell transplant. These receptors originate from a female patient aged 2 to 10 who had a stem cell transplant for Fanconi anemia, so the T cells may come from the graft donor.

This clonotype was detected ten times or more. The chain is built from TRBV20-1 and TRBJ2-1; 12 bases are shared with TRBD2. The CDR3 is 18 amino acids. In germline, CDR1 is DFQATT, CDR2 SNEGSKA (reference sequence). V trimming: 5 bases; J trimming: 3 bases; junction bases outside the gene matches: 14. In nucleotides, the CDR3 is TGCAGTGCTCCCTCGACTAGCGGGAGATCTAGGGGCTACAATGAGCAGTTCTTC. This translates into CSAPSTSGRSRGYNEQFF.

This rearrangement joins TRBV12-3 or TRBV12-4 to TRBJ1-3, with D perhaps matching TRBD1 (6 bases). The V end lost 7 bases, the J end lost 4 bases, and 17 bases lay between the germline ends. The CDR3 is 15 amino acids. Here the CDR3 DNA reads TGTGCCAGCAATCGGATCAGGGGTGTCGGAAACACCATATATTTT. Its protein product is CASNRIRGVGNTIYF.

This clonotype was seen more than once but under ten times. The V and J genes are TRBV6-1 and TRBJ2-3; 10 bases line up with TRBD2. V lost 6 bases to trimming and J lost 2 bases; unmatched junction nucleotides: 2. The CDR3 has 14 amino acids. Germline V CDR1 and CDR2: MNHNS, SASEGT. CDR3 coding DNA: TGTGCCAGCAGACTAGCGGGGCCCACAGATACGCAGTATTTT. This gives the protein CASRLAGPTDTQYF.

This clonotype was counted at least ten times. The chain couples TRBV20-1 to TRBJ2-3; D unresolved. Trimming took 6 bases from V and 2 from J, leaving 18 bases between them. This CDR3 region has 15 residues. The germline V gene encodes CDR1 DFQATT and CDR2 SNEGSKA (reference sequence). The CDR3 reads CSAPGQVSYTDTQYF. The CDR3 DNA follows: TGCAGTGCCCCCGGCCAGGTCTCTTACACAGATACGCAGTATTTT.

This clonotype was picked up many times. A much larger clonotype is one base distant, so this may be a read error. The CDR3 reads CASSFTSGITDTQYF. DNA of the CDR3: TGTGCCAGCAGTTTCACTAGCGGGATCACAGATACGCAGTATTTT. This chain uses TRBV27 with TRBJ2-3, with 10 bases identical to TRBD2. The germline V gene encodes CDR1 MNHEY and CDR2 SMNVEV (reference sequence). V gave up 3 bases and J gave up 2 bases; unmatched junction bases: 2. This CDR3 is built from 15 residues.

This clonotype showed up many times. Here the CDR3 reads CSASGGPKGGTYEQYV. The CDR3 DNA reads TGCAGTGCTAGCGGGGGGCCTAAGGGGGGAACCTACGAGCAGTACGTC. The rearrangement uses TRBV20-1 and TRBJ2-7; possible D gene TRBD2, 7 bases. This CDR3 has 16 amino acids. The ends were cut back, 3 bases at V and 2 bases at J, with 20 bases in the middle. Germline lookup yields CDR1 DFQATT and CDR2 SNEGSKA (reference sequence).

The chain links TRBV19 to TRBJ2-7; 7 bases agree with TRBD2. The CDR3 has 17 residues. Per germline, CDR1 LNHDA and CDR2 SQIVND (reference sequence). With 2 bases clipped from V and 5 bases from J, the junction kept 15 bases outside the gene matches. CDR3 region: CASSINRGTGGEDEQYF. CDR3 DNA: TGTGCCAGTAGTATAAACAGAGGGACGGGAGGTGAGGACGAGCAGTACTTC. Filled out from reference TRBV19 and TRBJ2-7, the complete variable domain reads DGGITQSPKYLFRKEGQNVTLSCEQNLNHDAMYWYRQDPGQGLRLIYYSQIVNDFQKGDIAEGYSVSREKKESFPLTVTSAQKNPTAFYLCASSINRGTGGEDEQYFGPGTRLTVT.

This clonotype has at least ten counts. The V call is TRBV7-9, the J call TRBJ1-5, with a tentative D call TRBD1 (5 bases). V was cut by 9 bases and J by 5 bases, with 11 bases left in between. The CDR3 runs to 12 residues. Germline values: CDR1 SEHNR, CDR2 FQNEAQ (reference sequence). This chain's CDR3 is CASGAYDQPQHF. CDR3 sequence (DNA): TGTGCCAGTGGGGCTTATGATCAGCCCCAGCATTTT.

This clonotype was seen more than once but under ten times. V usage is TRBV12-3 or TRBV12-4 and J usage is TRBJ2-2; a possible D gene is TRBD2 (6 bases). This CDR3 region has 15 residues. V lost 8 bases to trimming and J lost 8 bases, with 21 bases between them. CDR3: CASASGSGAQGELFF. In DNA form, the CDR3 reads TGTGCCAGCGCCTCGGGTAGCGGCGCTCAAGGGGAGCTGTTTTTT.

This clonotype was recorded many times. Here the CDR3 reads CASSLRSKGEAFF. The CDR3 nucleotides read TGTGCCAGCAGCTTACGAAGTAAGGGTGAAGCTTTCTTT. The chain couples TRBV7-8 to TRBJ1-1, with D unresolved. Germline assignment: CDR1 SGHVS and CDR2 FQNEAQ. The V end lost 2 bases, the J end lost 7 bases, and 11 bases lay between the germline ends. The CDR3 length is 13 residues. The full variable domain, its missing parts supplied by reference TRBV7-8 and TRBJ1-1, is GAGVSQSPRYKVAKRGQDVALRCDPISGHVSLFWYQQALGQGPEFLTYFQNEAQLDKSGLPSDRFFAERPEGSVSTLKIQRTQQEDSAVYLCASSLRSKGEAFFGQGTRLTVV.

This clonotype was detected many times. The CDR3 protein is CSASSVDQPQHF. CDR3 nucleotide sequence: TGCAGTGCTAGTTCGGTCGATCAGCCCCAGCATTTT. The chain combines TRBV20-1 with TRBJ1-5; D remains ambiguous. The V end was cut by 3 bases, the J end by 5 bases, with 8 bases between. Germline CDR1 DFQATT, CDR2 SNEGSKA (reference sequence). The CDR3 consists of 12 residues.

This clonotype showed up just a few times. The V gene is TRBV28, the J gene TRBJ1-5; 7 nucleotides line up with TRBD1. Trimming at V came to 6 bases and at J to 1 base, leaving 6 bases not matched to a gene. This CDR3 spans 15 amino acids. CDR1 MDHEN and CDR2 SYDVKM come from the germline V gene. DNA of the CDR3: TGTGCCAGCAGGCGACAGGGTGAGAGCAATCAGCCCCAGCATTTT. Protein sequence: CASRRQGESNQPQHF.

There are many counts of this clonotype. The chain links TRBV20-1 to TRBJ2-3; possible D gene TRBD2, 5 bases. The CDR3 has 14 residues. Per germline, CDR1 DFQATT and CDR2 SNEGSKA (reference sequence). V lost 5 bases and J 5 bases, leaving 17 bases between the germline ends. CDR3 nucleotide sequence: TGCAGTGCTGGCCGGCCCACGGGGAAAGATACGCAGTATTTT. Its translation: CSAGRPTGKDTQYF.

This clonotype was detected many times. J is TRBJ2-7 and V is TRBV20-1; 9 bases align to TRBD2. From germline, CDR1 is DFQATT and CDR2 SNEGSKA (reference sequence). J lost 1 base, V lost 3 bases, and 4 bases had no gene match. CDR3 size: 14 residues. In nucleotides, the CDR3 is TGCAGTGCTAGCGGCGGGAGGGGATCCTACGAGCAGTACTTC. This gives the protein CSASGGRGSYEQYF.

This clonotype was seen many times. The chain recombines TRBV5-1 with TRBJ2-7; 14 nucleotides align to TRBD2. Germline assignment: CDR1 SGHRS and CDR2 YFSETQ. The CDR3 extends over 15 amino acids. The trim removed 4 bases at V and 6 bases at J, leaving 6 bases unmatched. The CDR3 sequence is CASSMGTSGRIEQYF. CDR3 nucleotides: TGCGCCAGCAGCATGGGGACTAGCGGGAGAATCGAGCAGTACTTC. The full variable domain, rest sourced from reference TRBV5-1 and TRBJ2-7, is KAGVTQTPRYLIKTRGQQVTLSCSPISGHRSVSWYQQTPGQGLQFLFEYFSETQRNKGNFPGRFSGRQFSNSRSEMNVSTLELGDSALYLCASSMGTSGRIEQYFGPGTRLTVT.

A few counts support this clonotype. The V gene is TRBV6-5, the J gene TRBJ1-1, with D uncertain. Trimming took 6 bases from V and 3 from J, leaving 17 bases between them. Germline CDR1 is MNHEY and CDR2 is SVGAGI. The length of the CDR3 is 15 residues. In DNA, the CDR3 is TGTGCCAGCAGCCGATGGGATGGGTTTTACACTGAAGCTTTCTTT. Protein product: CASSRWDGFYTEAFF.

This clonotype has a handful of counts. The genes are TRBV6-1 and TRBJ1-5; no reliable D call. Deletions cut 6 bases from V and 3 bases from J, with 12 bases between. CDR1 MNHNS and CDR2 SASEGT come from the germline V gene. The CDR3 runs 14 residues. The CDR3 region has the DNA TGTGCCAGCAGCCCACGAGGGTACAATCAGCCCCAGCATTTT. Translating it yields CASSPRGYNQPQHF.

In DNA form, the CDR3 reads TGTGCCAGCAGCGTATACTCGGGATCCTACAATGAGCAGTTCTTC. Its protein is CASSVYSGSYNEQFF. The chain recombines TRBV9 with TRBJ2-1; D is perhaps TRBD2 (5 bases). Deletions cut 1 base from V and 1 base from J, with 9 bases between. Germline values: CDR1 SGDLS, CDR2 YYNGEE. The CDR3 consists of 15 residues.

The chain is built from TRBV24-1 and TRBJ2-3, with D possibly matching TRBD1 (6 bases). V dropped 9 bases and J dropped 2 bases, with 14 bases sitting between them. Germline-derived CDR1 and CDR2 are KGHDR and SFDVKD. The CDR3 runs 14 residues. The CDR3 is CATQGPTPTDTQYF. In DNA, the CDR3 is TGTGCCACCCAGGGGCCTACCCCCACAGATACGCAGTATTTT.

This clonotype showed up many times. V is TRBV7-9 and J is TRBJ1-1; D is undetermined. Germline loops: CDR1 SEHNR, CDR2 FQNEAQ (reference sequence). The V gene lost 0 bases and the J gene lost 1 base, with 12 bases spanning the gap. This CDR3 has 16 residues. The CDR3 is CASSLAWGIGNTEAFF. The DNA of the CDR3 is TGTGCCAGCAGCTTAGCATGGGGAATTGGGAACACTGAAGCTTTCTTT.